This T cell receptor (beta chain) was sequenced in a study of beta chain features in type 1 diabetes. Notes on the study in general: Moderate yet significant TCRB CDR3 shortening was seen in Type 1 diabetes patients in all four CD4+ subsets.

Notes on this clone: Its antigen is not known.

Investigators reverse transcribed all isolated RNA, so they sequenced expressed TCRB transcripts. The method was immunoSEQ multiplex PCR; TCRdb's version includes in-frame clones alone and lacks a portion of them. The profile covers a few hundred thousand clones, with approximately 16% appearing a single time and 0.085% taken by the ten largest. V lost 0 bases to trimming and J lost 5 bases; unmatched junction nucleotides: 9. The CDR3 covers 19 residues. CDR1 and CDR2 from the germline V gene are LGHNA and YNFKEQ. Sequenced input: naive CD4+ T cells from blood. V usage is TRBV4-2 and J usage is TRBJ2-2; 13 bases line up with TRBD2. The source is a man aged 25-40 years with type 1 diabetes. CDR3 DNA: TGTGCCAGCAGCCAAGATATCCGACTAGCGGGAGGTGGTACCGGGGAGCTGTTTTTT. Translating it yields CASSQDIRLAGGGTGELFF.